Sequencing of this T cell receptor beta chain was carried out in a study of vaccination and CD4 T cells after COVID-19. Across the whole study: Two of the convalescents were Hispanic, and convalescents were six males and four females. Spike peptides, overlapping and drawn from SARS-CoV-2, HCoV-NL63, HCoV-OC43 and HCoV-229E, were used to stimulate cells.

Of note for this clonotype: Its specificity is unknown.

V dropped 3 bases and J dropped 3 bases, with 11 bases sitting between them. Germline V CDR1 and CDR2: DFQATT, SNEGSKA (reference sequence). This CDR3 spans 13 amino acids. Cultured CD4+ T cells had their DNA profiled by the Oncomine TCR Beta short-read assay. Genomic DNA extraction was carried out from cultured CD4+ T cells. TCRdb used MiXCR to reprocess the PCR reads, holding one entry per CDR3 protein. The sample yields some 10,000 distinct CDR3 sequences, 50% to 60% seen once. Regarding treatment: approximately 9-day PBMC culture with coronavirus spike peptide pools or control peptides (ViraFEST assay). Peptide-pool expansion of antigen-specific T cells preceded TCR sequencing in ViraFEST.

Specimen: CD4+ T cells from blood, cultured in vitro. The sequence was obtained from a human donor who had recovered from COVID-19. V gene TRBV20-1 combines with J gene TRBJ1-1; D not resolved. This CDR3 reads CSASPTEYTEAFF. CDR3 sequence (DNA): TGCAGTGCTAGTCCAACAGAGTACACTGAAGCTTTCTTT.